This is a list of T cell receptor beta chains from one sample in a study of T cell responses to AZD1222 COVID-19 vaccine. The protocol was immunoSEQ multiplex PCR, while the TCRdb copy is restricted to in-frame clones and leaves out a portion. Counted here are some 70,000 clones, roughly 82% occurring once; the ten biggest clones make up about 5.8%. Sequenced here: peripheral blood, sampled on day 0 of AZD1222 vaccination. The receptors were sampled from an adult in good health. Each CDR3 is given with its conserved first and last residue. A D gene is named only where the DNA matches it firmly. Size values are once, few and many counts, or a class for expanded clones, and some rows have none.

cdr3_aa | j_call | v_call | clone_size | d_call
CASSERASEKLFF | TRBJ1-4 | TRBV13 | . | .
CASSRETGPYNEQFF | TRBJ2-1 | TRBV2 | . | .
CASSVNRGSAAEQFF | TRBJ2-1 | TRBV9 | . | TRBD1
CASSLTPGLTGELFF | TRBJ2-2 | TRBV7-9 | . | .
CASSLDQQPNTEAFF | TRBJ1-1 | TRBV11-3 | few | .
CASSYERQGLDTQYF | TRBJ2-3 | TRBV6-5 | . | TRBD1
CASSPLGGGLDTQYF | TRBJ2-3 | TRBV7-2 | . | TRBD2
CASSVTGGGGGHTGELFF | TRBJ2-2 | TRBV9 | . | .
CASSPTGYEQYF | TRBJ2-7 | TRBV18 | . | TRBD1
CSAADRGRGEQFF | TRBJ2-1 | TRBV29-1 | . | TRBD1
CASSQEGRVTGELFF | TRBJ2-2 | TRBV4-1 | . | .
CASSQGSDYGYTF | TRBJ1-2 | TRBV16 | . | .
CATSSRGDNSPLHF | TRBJ1-6 | TRBV24-1 | few | .
CASRRPGLAGEQYF | TRBJ2-7 | TRBV11-2 | . | TRBD2
CASSLTRLAGQGEQYF | TRBJ2-7 | TRBV13 | . | TRBD1
CASSPGQQATNEKLFF | TRBJ1-4 | TRBV3-1/TRBV3-2 | . | .
CASSLGGQVEKALHF | TRBJ1-6 | TRBV11-2 | . | TRBD1
CASSAFGAGHTDTQYF | TRBJ2-3 | TRBV6-4 | . | TRBD2
CASSFQGASGTNYGYTF | TRBJ1-2 | TRBV6-2/TRBV6-3 | . | .
CASSQREYNTGELFF | TRBJ2-2 | TRBV7-9 | once | TRBD2